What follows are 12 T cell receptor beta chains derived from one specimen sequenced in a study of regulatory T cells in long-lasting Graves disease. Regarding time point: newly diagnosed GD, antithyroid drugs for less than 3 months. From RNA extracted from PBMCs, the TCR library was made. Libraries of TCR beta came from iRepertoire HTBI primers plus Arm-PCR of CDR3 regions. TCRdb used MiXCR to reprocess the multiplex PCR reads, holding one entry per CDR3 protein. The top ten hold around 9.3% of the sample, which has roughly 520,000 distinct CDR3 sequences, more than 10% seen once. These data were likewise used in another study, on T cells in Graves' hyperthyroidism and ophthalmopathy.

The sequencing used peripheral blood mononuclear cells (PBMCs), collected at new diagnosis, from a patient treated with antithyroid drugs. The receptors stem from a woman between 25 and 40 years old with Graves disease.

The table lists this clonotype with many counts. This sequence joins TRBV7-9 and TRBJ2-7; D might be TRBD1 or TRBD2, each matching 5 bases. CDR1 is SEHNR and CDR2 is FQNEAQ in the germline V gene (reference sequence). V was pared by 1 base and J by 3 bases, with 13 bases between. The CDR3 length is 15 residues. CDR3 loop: CASSLESGPLYEQYF. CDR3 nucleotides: TGTGCCAGCAGCTTAGAATCGGGGCCTCTCTACGAGCAGTACTTC. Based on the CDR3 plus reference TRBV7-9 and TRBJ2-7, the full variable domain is DTGVSQNPRHKITKRGQNVTFRCDPISEHNRLYWYRQTLGQGPEFLTYFQNEAQLEKSRLLSDRFSAERPKGSFSTLEIQRTEQGDSAMYLCASSLESGPLYEQYFGPGTRLTVT.

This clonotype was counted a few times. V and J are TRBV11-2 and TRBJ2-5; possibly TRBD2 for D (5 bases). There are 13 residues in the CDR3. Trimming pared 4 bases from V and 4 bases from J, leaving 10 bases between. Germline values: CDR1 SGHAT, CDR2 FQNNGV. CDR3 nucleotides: TGTGCCAGCAGCTCCGGGGTGTCAGAGACCCAGTACTTC. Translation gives CASSSGVSETQYF.

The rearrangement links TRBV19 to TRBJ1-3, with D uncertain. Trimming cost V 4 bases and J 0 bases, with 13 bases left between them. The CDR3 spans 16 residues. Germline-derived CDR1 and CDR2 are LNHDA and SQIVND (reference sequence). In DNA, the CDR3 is TGTGCCAGTAGTAGGGGTCTCCAGAGCTCTGGAAACACCATATATTTT. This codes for CASSRGLQSSGNTIYF.

The DNA of the CDR3 is TGTGCCAGTAGTATCTACAGACTCTCTGGAAACACCATATATTTT. The encoded protein is CASSIYRLSGNTIYF. The chain has TRBV19 and TRBJ1-3; D unresolved. In germline, CDR1 is LNHDA, CDR2 SQIVND (reference sequence). This CDR3 region has 15 residues. Trimming pared 3 bases from V and 0 bases from J, leaving 9 bases between.

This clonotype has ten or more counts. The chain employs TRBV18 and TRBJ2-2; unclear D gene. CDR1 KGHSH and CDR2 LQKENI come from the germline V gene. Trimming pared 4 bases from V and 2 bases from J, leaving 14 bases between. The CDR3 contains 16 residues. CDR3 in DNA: TGTGCCAGCTCACTGTCTACGGCCCAAAACACCGGGGAGCTGTTTTTT. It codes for CASSLSTAQNTGELFF.

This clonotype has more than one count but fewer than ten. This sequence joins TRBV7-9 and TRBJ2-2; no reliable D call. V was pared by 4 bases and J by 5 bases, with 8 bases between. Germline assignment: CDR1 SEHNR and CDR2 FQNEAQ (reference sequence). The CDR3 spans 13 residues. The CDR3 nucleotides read TGTGCCAGCAGCTCCGCCTGGACCGGGGAGCTGTTTTTT. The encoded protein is CASSSAWTGELFF.

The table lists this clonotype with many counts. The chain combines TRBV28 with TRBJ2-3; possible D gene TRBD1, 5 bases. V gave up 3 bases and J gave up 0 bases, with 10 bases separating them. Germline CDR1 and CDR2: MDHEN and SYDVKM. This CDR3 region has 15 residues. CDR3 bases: TGTGCCAGCAGTTTTATAGGGGAAAGCACAGATACGCAGTATTTT. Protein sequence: CASSFIGESTDTQYF.

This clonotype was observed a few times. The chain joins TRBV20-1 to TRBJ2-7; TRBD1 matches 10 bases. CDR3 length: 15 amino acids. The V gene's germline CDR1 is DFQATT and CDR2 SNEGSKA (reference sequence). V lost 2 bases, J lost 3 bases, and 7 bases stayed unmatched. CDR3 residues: CSARPRDRGLYEQYF. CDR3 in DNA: TGCAGTGCTAGACCCCGGGACAGGGGCCTCTACGAGCAGTACTTC.

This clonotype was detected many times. In DNA, the CDR3 is TGTGCCAGCACCTCCCAGGGGGAAAAGAGCAATCAGCCCCAGCATTTT. Translation gives CASTSQGEKSNQPQHF. V usage is TRBV12-3 or TRBV12-4 and J usage is TRBJ1-5, with 7 bases lining up with TRBD1. Trimming removed 7 bases from V and 1 base from J; junction bases left unmatched: 10. This CDR3 is built from 16 residues.

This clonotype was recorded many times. The CDR3 DNA follows: TGCGCCAGCAGCCCTACAGGGATCGGTTCACCCCTCCACTTT. Residues: CASSPTGIGSPLHF. This chain links TRBV4-3 with TRBJ1-6, with D tentatively TRBD1 (6 bases). CDR3 length: 14 residues. V dropped 4 bases and J dropped 9 bases, with 13 bases sitting between them. In germline, CDR1 is LGHNA, CDR2 YSLEER.

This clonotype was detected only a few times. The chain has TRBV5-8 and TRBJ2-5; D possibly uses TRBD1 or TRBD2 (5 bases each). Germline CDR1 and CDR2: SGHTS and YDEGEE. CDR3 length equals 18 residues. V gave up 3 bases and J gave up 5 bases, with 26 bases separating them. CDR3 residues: CASSSFTWTRRRRETQYF. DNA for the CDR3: TGTGCCAGCAGCTCCTTCACTTGGACAAGGCGGAGGCGGGAGACCCAGTACTTC.

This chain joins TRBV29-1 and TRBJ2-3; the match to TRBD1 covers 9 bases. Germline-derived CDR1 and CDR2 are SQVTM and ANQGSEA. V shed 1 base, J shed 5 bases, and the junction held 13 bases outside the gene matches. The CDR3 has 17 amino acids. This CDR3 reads CSVEGPLRDRVKDTQYF. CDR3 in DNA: TGCAGCGTTGAAGGACCACTCCGGGACAGGGTTAAAGATACGCAGTATTTT.